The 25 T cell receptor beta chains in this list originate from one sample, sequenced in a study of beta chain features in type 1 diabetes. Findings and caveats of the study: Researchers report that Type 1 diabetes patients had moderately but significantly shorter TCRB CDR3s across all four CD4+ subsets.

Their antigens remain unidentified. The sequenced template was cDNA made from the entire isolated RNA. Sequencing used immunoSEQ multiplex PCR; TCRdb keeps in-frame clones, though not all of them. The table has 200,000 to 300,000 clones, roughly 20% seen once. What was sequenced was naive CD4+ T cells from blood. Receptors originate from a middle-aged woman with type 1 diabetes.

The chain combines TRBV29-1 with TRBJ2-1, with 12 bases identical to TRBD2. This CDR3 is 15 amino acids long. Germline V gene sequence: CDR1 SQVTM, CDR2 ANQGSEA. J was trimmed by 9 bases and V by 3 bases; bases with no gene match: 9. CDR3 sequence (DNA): TGCAGCGTTGATCCGGGACTAGCGGGCGAGGGTGAGCAGTTCTTC. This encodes CSVDPGLAGEGEQFF.

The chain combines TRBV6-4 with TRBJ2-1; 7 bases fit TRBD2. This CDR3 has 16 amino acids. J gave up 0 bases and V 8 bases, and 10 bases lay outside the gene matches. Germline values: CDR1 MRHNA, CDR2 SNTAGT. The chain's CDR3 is CASGPYGGSSYNEQFF. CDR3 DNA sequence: TGTGCCAGCGGTCCCTACGGCGGGAGCTCCTACAATGAGCAGTTCTTC.

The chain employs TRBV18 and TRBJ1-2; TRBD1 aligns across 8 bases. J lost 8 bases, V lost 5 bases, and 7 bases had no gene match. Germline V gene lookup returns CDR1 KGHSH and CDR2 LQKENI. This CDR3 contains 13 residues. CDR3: CASSAWGQEGYTF. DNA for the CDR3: TGTGCCAGCTCAGCCTGGGGACAGGAGGGCTACACCTTC.

Here the CDR3 reads CASSADTVTGELFF. The CDR3, as DNA: TGTGCCAGCAGCGCGGACACGGTCACCGGGGAGCTGTTTTTT. V and J are TRBV9 and TRBJ2-2, with a tentative D call TRBD1 (5 bases). V shed 3 bases and J shed 4 bases, with 10 bases lying between them. Per the germline V gene, CDR1 is SGDLS and CDR2 is YYNGEE. CDR3 length: 14 amino acids.

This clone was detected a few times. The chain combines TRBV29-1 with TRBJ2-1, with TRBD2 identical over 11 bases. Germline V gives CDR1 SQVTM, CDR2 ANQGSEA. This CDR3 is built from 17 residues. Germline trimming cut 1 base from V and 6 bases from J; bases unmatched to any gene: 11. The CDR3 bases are TGCAGCGTTGAAGGCCACCTTACTAGCGGGGGATCCAATGAGCAGTTCTTC. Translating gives CSVEGHLTSGGSNEQFF.

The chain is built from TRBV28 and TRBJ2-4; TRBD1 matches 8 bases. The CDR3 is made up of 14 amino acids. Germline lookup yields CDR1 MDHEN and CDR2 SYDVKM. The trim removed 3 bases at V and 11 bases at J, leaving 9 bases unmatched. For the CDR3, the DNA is TGTGCCAGCAGTTTCTCCAGGACAGGGCAGGTTCAGTACTTC. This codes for CASSFSRTGQVQYF.

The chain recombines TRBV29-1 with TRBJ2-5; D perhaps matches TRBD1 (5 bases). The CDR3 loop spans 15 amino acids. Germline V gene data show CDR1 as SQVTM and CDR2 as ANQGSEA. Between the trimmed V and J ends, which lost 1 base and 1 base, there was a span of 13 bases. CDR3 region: CSVEGTPVRQETQYF. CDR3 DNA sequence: TGCAGCGTTGAAGGGACACCAGTACGCCAAGAGACCCAGTACTTC.

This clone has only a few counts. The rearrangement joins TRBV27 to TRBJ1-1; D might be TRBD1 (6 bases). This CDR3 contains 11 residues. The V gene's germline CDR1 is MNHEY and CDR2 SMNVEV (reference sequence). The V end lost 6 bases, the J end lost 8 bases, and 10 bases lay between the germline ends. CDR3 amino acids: CASRGGGEAFF. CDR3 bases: TGTGCCAGCAGGGGAGGGGGAGAAGCTTTCTTT.

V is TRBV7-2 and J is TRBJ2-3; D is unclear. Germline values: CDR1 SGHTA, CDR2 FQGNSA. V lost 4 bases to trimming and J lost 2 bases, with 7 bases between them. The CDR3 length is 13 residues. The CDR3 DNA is TGTGCCAGCAGCTCCGGGTTCACAGATACGCAGTATTTT. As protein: CASSSGFTDTQYF.

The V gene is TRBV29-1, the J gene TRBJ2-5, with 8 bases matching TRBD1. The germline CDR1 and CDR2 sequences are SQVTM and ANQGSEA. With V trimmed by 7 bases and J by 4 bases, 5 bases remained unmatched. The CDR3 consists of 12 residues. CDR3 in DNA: TGCAGCGCCGATGGACAGGGAGAGACCCAGTACTTC. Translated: CSADGQGETQYF.

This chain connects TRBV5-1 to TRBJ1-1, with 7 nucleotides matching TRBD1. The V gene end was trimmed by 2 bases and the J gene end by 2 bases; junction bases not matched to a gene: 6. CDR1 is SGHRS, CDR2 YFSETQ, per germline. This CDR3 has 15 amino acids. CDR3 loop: CASSFQTGENTEAFF. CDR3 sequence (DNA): TGCGCCAGCAGCTTTCAAACAGGGGAAAACACTGAAGCTTTCTTT.

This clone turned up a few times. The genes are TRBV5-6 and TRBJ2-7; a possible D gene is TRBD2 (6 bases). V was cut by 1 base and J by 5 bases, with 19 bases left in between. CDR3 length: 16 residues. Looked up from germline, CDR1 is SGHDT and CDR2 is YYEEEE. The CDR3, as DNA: TGTGCCAGCAGCTTGAGAGCGGGTTCCATCAGGAACGAGCAGTACTTC. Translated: CASSLRAGSIRNEQYF. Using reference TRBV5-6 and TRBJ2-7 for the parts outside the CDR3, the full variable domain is DAGVTQSPTHLIKTRGQQVTLRCSPKSGHDTVSWYQQALGQGPQFIFQYYEEEERQRGNFPDRFSGHQFPNYSSELNVNALLLGDSALYLCASSLRAGSIRNEQYFGPGTRLTVT.

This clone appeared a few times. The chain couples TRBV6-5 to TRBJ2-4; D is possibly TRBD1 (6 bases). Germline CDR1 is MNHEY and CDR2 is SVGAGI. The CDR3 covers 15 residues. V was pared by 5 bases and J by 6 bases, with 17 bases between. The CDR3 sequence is CASSIEAQGLNIQYF. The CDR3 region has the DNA TGTGCCAGCAGTATCGAGGCGCAGGGGCTAAACATTCAGTACTTC.

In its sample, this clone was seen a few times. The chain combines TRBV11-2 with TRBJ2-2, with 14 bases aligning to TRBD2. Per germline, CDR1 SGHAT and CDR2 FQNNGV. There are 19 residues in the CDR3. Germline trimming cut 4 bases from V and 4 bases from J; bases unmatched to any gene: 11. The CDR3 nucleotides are TGTGCCAGCAGCTCTTGGTACGGGACTAGCGGGAGTCGCACCGGGGAGCTGTTTTTT. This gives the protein CASSSWYGTSGSRTGELFF. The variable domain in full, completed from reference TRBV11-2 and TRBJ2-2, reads EAGVAQSPRYKIIEKRQSVAFWCNPISGHATLYWYQQILGQGPKLLIQFQNNGVVDDSQLPKDRFSAERLKGVDSTLKIQPAKLEDSAVYLCASSSWYGTSGSRTGELFFGEGSRLTVL.

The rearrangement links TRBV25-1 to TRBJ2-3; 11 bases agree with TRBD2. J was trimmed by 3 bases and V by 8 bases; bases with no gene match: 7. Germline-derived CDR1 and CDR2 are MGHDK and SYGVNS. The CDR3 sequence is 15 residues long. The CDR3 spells CASADSGRVTDTQYF. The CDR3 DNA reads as TGTGCCAGCGCCGATAGCGGGAGGGTTACAGATACGCAGTATTTT.

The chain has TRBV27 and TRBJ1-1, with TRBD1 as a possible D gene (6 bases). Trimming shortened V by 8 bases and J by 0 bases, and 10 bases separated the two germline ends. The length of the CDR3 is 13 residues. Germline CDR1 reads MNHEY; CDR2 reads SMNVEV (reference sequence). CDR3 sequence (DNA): TGTGCCAGCGGGGGCAGGGTGAACACTGAAGCTTTCTTT. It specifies CASGGRVNTEAFF.

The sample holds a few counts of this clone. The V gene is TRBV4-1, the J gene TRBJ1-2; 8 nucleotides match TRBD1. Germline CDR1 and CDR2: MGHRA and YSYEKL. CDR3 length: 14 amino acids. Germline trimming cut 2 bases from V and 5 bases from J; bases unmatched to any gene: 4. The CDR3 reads CASSQQGQGYGYTF. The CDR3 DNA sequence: TGCGCCAGCAGCCAACAAGGACAGGGATATGGCTACACCTTC.

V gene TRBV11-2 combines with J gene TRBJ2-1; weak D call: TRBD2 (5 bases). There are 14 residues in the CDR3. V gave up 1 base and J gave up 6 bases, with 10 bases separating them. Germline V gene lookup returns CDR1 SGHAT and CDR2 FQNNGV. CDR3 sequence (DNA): TGTGCCAGCAGCTTAGCGGGGTGGAGCAATGAGCAGTTCTTC. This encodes CASSLAGWSNEQFF.

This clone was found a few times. The CDR3 region has the DNA TGTGCCAGCAGCTTGGGACTAGCGGGGGCCTACGAGCAGTACTTC. Protein: CASSLGLAGAYEQYF. The chain carries TRBV5-4 and TRBJ2-7; TRBD2 matches at 12 bases. With 0 bases clipped from V and 2 bases from J, the junction kept 0 bases outside the gene matches. Germline V gives CDR1 SGHNT, CDR2 YYREEE (reference sequence). CDR3 length equals 15 residues.

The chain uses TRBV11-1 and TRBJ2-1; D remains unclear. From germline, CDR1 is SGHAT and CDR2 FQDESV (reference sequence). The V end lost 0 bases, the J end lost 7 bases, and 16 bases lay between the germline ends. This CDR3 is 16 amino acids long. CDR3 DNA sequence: TGTGCCAGCAGCTTAGCTGGCGGATTACCGGAGAATGAGCAGTTCTTC. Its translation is CASSLAGGLPENEQFF.

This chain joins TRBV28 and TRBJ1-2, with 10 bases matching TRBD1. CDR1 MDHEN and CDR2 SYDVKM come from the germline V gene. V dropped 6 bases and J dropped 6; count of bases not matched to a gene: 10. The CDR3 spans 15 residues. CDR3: CASRRQGARRDGYTF. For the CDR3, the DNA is TGTGCCAGCAGAAGACAGGGGGCTAGGAGAGATGGCTACACCTTC.

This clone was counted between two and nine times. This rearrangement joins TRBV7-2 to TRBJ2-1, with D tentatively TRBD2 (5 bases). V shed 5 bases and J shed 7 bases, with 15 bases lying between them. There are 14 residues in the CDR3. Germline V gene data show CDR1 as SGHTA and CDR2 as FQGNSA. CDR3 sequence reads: CASSIYGRGNEQFF. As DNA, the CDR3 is TGTGCCAGCAGCATTTACGGCCGGGGTAATGAGCAGTTCTTC.

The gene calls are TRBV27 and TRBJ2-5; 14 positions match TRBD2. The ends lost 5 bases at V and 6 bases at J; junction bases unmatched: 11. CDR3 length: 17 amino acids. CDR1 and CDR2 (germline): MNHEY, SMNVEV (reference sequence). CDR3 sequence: CASSPETSGRATKTQYF. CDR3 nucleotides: TGTGCCAGCAGTCCTGAGACTAGCGGGAGGGCCACAAAGACCCAGTACTTC.

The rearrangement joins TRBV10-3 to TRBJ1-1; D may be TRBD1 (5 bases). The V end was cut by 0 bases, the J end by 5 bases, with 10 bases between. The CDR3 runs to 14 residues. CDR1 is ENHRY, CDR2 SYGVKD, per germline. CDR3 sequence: CAISESNGGTEAFF. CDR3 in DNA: TGTGCCATCAGTGAGTCGAACGGGGGAACTGAAGCTTTCTTT.

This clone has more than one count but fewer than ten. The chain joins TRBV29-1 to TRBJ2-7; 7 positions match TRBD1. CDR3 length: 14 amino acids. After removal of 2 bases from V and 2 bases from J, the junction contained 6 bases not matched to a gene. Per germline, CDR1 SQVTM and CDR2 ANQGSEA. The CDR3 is CSVERQGPPYEQYF. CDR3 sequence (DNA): TGCAGCGTTGAACGACAGGGCCCTCCCTACGAGCAGTACTTC.